A single sample gave rise to the 2 T cell receptor beta chains below, sequenced in a study of T cells expressing NK-cell markers. For each CDR3 protein, TCRdb gives one entry from its re-call of the 5' RACE reads, without DNA. This table holds approximately 460,000 distinct CDR3 sequences. The sample comprised blood T cells: a sorted CD56 or NKG2C T cell subset, CD4+ or CD8+ T cells, or bulk PBMC T cells (not recorded which). The origin of the receptors is a woman aged 18 to 75 in good health.

The J gene is TRBJ1-5, the V gene TRBV7-2; TCRdb's D gene call, TRBD1, goes unchecked for lack of DNA. The germline V gene has CDR1 SGHTA and CDR2 FQGNSA. The CDR3 is 15 amino acids. The CDR3: CASSLGQGEGQPQHF.

The chain links TRBV5-1 to TRBJ1-4; there is no DNA to check the TCRdb D call of TRBD1. The CDR3 has 12 residues. Germline CDR1 is SGHRS and CDR2 is YFSETQ. CDR3 region: CASSLGDEKLFF.